A single sample gave rise to the 6 T cell receptor beta chains below, sequenced in a study of T-cell reconstitution after alpha-beta-depleted transplantation in children. Preparation of the TCRbeta library was carried out with unique molecular identifiers. Each CDR3 protein gets one entry after TCRdb re-called the PCR reads with MiXCR. The sample consists of almost 250,000 distinct CDR3 sequences, under 30% of them appearing once. This specimen was PBMCs, taken before TCRalphabeta/CD19-depleted stem cell transplant. The receptor set was obtained from a girl aged 2-15 years with Fanconi anemia, due to receive a stem cell transplant.

In its sample, this clonotype was seen a few times. The V gene is TRBV5-1, the J gene TRBJ2-3, with TRBD1 matching 9 bases. CDR3 length equals 14 residues. J was trimmed by 5 bases and V by 3 bases; bases with no gene match: 4. CDR1 SGHRS and CDR2 YFSETQ come from the germline V gene. The CDR3 coding sequence is TGCGCCAGCAGCTCGGGACAGGGAATAGATACGCAGTATTTT. Translated: CASSSGQGIDTQYF.

Only a few counts were recorded for this clonotype. The chain recombines TRBV28 with TRBJ2-3; 8 positions match TRBD1. Germline lookup yields CDR1 MDHEN and CDR2 SYDVKM. The junction had 8 bases not matched to a gene; V was cut back by 3 bases and J by 3 bases. The CDR3 is made up of 16 amino acids. Here the CDR3 DNA reads TGTGCCAGCAGTTTCCCTTGGACAGGGAGGACAGATACGCAGTATTTT. Translating it yields CASSFPWTGRTDTQYF.

The genes are TRBV20-1 and TRBJ2-5, with D hard to call. This CDR3 is 12 amino acids long. Germline V gene lookup returns CDR1 DFQATT and CDR2 SNEGSKA (reference sequence). V was clipped by 3 bases and J by 4 bases, with 9 bases between them. CDR3 nucleotide sequence: TGCAGTGCTAGTTTAGTAAGAGAGACCCAGTACTTC. This codes for CSASLVRETQYF.

This clonotype was seen many times. The V and J genes are TRBV20-1 and TRBJ1-1; D remains unclear. The V and J ends lost 3 bases and 1 base respectively, with 6 bases between them. This CDR3 contains 12 residues. Germline loops: CDR1 DFQATT, CDR2 SNEGSKA (reference sequence). CDR3 loop: CSARSSNTEAFF. The CDR3 nucleotides are TGCAGTGCTAGGAGTTCGAACACTGAAGCTTTCTTT.

This clonotype was recorded at least ten times. The chain employs TRBV29-1 and TRBJ1-3; D unresolved. Germline V gene lookup returns CDR1 SQVTM and CDR2 ANQGSEA. Deletions cut 8 bases from V and 3 bases from J, with 8 bases between. This CDR3 has 11 residues. The CDR3 bases are TGCAGCACTGACTTTGGAAACACCATATATTTT. This sequence encodes CSTDFGNTIYF.

This clonotype was seen only a few times. CDR3 sequence reads: CASSLSLAENNEQFF. The CDR3 nucleotides are TGTGCCAGCAGCTTATCGCTAGCGGAAAACAATGAGCAGTTCTTC. The chain joins TRBV7-3 to TRBJ2-1, with 7 bases fitting TRBD2. The germline CDR1 and CDR2 sequences are SGHTA and FQGTGA. CDR3 length equals 15 residues. V dropped 2 bases and J dropped 5; count of bases not matched to a gene: 6.